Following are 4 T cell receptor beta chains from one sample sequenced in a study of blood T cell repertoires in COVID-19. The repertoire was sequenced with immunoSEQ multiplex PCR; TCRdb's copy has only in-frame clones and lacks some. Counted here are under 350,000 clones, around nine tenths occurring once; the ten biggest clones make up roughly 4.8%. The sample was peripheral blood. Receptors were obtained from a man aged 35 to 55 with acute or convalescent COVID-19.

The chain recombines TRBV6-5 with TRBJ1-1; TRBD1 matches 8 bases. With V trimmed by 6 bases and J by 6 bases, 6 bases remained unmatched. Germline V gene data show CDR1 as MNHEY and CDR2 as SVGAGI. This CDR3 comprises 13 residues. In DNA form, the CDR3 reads TGTGCCAGCAGGGATGGACAGGGTGCTGAAGCTTTCTTT. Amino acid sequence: CASRDGQGAEAFF.

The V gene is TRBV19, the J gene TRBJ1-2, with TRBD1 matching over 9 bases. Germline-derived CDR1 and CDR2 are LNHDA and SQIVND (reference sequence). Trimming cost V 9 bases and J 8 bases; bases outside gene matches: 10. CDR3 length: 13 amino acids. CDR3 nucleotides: TGTGCCAGCGCATGGACAGGGGAGGTAGGCTACACCTTC. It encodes CASAWTGEVGYTF.

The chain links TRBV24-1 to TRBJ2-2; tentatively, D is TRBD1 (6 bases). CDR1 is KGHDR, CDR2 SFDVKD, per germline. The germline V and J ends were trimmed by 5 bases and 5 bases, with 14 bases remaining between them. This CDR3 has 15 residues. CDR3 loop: CATSAFTGRTGELFF. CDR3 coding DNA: TGTGCCACCAGTGCTTTCACAGGGAGAACCGGGGAGCTGTTTTTT.

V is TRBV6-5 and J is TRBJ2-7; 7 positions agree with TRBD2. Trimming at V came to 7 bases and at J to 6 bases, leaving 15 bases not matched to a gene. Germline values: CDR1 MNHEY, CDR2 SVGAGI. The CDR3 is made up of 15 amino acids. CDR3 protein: CASIHRWGGLTEQYF. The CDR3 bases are TGTGCCAGCATTCATAGGTGGGGAGGGTTGACCGAGCAGTACTTC.